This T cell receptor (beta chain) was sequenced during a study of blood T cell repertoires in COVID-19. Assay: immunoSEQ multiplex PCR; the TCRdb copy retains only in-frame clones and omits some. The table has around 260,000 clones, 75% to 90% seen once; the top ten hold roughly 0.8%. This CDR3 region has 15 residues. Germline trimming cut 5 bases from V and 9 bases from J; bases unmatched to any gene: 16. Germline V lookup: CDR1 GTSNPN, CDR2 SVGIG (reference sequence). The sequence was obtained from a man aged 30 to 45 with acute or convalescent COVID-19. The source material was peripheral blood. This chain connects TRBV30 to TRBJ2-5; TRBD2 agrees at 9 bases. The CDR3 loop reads CAWDSHRGGVEAQYF. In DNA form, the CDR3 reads TGTGCCTGGGACAGTCATCGCGGGGGGGTCGAGGCCCAGTACTTC.